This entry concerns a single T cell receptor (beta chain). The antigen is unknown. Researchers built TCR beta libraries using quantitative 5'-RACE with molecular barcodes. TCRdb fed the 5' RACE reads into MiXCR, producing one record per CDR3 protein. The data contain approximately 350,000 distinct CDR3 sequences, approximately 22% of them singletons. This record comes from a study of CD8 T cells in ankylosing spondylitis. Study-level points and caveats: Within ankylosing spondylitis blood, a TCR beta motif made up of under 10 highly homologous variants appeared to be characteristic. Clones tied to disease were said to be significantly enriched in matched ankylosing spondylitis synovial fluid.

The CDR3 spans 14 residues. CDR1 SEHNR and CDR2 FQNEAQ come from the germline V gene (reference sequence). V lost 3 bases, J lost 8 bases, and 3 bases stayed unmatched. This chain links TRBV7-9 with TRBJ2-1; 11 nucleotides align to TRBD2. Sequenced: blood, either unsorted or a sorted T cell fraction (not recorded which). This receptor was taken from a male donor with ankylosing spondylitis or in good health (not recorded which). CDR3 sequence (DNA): TGTGCCAGCAGCTTGGGACTAGCGGTCCATGAGCAGTTCTTC. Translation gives CASSLGLAVHEQFF.